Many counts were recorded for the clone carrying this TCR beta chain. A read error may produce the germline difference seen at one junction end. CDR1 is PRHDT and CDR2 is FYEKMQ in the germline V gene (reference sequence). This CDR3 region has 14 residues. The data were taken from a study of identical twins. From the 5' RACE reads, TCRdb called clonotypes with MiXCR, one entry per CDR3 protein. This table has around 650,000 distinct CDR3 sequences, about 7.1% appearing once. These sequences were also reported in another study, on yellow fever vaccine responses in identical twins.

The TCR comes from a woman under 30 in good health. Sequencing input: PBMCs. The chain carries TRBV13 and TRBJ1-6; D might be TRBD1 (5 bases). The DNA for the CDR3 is TGCGCCAGCAGCTTGAGCGGGGGGAATTCACCCCTCCACTTT. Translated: CASSLSGGNSPLHF.